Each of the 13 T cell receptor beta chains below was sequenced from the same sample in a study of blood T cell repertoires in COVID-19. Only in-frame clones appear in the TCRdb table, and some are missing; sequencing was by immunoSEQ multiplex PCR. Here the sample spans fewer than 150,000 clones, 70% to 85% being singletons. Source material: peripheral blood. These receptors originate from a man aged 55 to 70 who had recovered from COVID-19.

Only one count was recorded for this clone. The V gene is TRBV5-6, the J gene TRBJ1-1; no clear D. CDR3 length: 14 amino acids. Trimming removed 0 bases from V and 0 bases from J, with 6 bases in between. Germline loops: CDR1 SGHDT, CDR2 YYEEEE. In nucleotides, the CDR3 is TGTGCCAGCAGCTTGGTCCAGGTGAACACTGAAGCTTTCTTT. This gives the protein CASSLVQVNTEAFF.

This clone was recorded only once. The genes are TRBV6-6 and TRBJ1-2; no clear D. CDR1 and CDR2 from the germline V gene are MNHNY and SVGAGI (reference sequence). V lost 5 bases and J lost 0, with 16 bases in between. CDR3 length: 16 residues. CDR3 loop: CASSRSGSGTNYGYTF. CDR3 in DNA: TGTGCCAGCAGTCGATCTGGGAGTGGGACTAACTATGGCTACACCTTC.

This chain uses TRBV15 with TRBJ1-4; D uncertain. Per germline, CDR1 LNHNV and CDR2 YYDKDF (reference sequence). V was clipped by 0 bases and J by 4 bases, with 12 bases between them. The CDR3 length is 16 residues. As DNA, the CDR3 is TGTGCCACCAGCAGAGACCCGGCAGGAGGTAATGAAAAACTGTTTTTT. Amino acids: CATSRDPAGGNEKLFF.

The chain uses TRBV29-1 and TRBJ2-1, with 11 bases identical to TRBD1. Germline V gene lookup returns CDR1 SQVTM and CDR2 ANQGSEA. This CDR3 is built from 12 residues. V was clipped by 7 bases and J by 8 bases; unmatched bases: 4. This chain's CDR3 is CSARTGGDEQFF. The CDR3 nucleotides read TGCAGCGCTCGGACAGGGGGCGATGAGCAGTTCTTC.

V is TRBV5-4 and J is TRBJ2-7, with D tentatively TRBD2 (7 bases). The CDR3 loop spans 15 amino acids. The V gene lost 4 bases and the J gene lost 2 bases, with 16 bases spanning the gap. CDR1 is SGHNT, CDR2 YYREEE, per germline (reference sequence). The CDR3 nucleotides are TGTGCCAGCAGCCCGGGGGGCAGGGGCCCCTACGAGCAGTACTTC. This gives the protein CASSPGGRGPYEQYF.

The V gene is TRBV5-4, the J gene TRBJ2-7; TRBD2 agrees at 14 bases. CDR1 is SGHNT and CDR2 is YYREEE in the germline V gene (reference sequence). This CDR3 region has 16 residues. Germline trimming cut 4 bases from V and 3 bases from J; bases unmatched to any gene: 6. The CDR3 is CASSPGTSGSHYEQYF. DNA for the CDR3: TGTGCCAGCAGCCCCGGGACTAGCGGGAGTCACTACGAGCAGTACTTC.

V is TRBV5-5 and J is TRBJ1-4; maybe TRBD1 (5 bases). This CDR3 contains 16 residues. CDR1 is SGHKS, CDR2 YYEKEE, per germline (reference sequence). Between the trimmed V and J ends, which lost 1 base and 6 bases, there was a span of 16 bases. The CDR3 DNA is TGTGCCAGCAGCTTGACCCTGGGGGGTAGTTATGAAAAACTGTTTTTT. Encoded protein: CASSLTLGGSYEKLFF.

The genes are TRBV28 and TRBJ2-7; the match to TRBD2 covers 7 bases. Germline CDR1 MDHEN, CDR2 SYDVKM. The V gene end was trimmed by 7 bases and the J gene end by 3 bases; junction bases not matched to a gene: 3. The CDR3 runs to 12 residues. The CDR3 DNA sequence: TGTGCCAGCAAGGGGACTATCTACGAGCAGTACTTC. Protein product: CASKGTIYEQYF. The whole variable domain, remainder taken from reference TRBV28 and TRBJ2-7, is DVKVTQSSRYLVKRTGEKVFLECVQDMDHENMFWYRQDPGLGLRLIYFSYDVKMKEKGDIPEGYSVSREKKERFSLILESASTNQTSMYLCASKGTIYEQYFGPGTRLTVT.

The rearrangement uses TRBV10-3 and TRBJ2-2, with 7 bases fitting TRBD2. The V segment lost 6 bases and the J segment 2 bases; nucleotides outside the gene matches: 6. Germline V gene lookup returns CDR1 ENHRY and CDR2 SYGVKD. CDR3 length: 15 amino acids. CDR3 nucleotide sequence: TGTGCCATCAGCTATGGGGGGGGTAACACCGGGGAGCTGTTTTTT. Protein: CAISYGGGNTGELFF.

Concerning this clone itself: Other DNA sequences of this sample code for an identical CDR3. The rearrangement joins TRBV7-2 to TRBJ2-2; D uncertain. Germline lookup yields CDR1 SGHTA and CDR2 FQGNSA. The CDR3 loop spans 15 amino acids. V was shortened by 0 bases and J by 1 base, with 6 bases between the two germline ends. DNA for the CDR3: TGTGCCAGCAGCTTAGCTTCAGGGAACACCGGGGAGCTGTTTTTT. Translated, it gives CASSLASGNTGELFF.

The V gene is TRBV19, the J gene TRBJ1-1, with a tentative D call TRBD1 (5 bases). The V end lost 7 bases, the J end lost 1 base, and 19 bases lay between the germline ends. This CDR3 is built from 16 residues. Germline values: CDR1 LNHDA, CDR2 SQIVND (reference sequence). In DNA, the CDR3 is TGTGCCAGTAAAGAATCTCATCAAGGGGAGAACACTGAAGCTTTCTTT. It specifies CASKESHQGENTEAFF.

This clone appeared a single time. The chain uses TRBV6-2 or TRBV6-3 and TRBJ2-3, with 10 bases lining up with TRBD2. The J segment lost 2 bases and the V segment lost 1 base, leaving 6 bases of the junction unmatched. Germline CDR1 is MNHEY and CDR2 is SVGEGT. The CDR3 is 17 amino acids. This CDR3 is CASSYWTSGGLTDTQYF. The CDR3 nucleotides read TGTGCCAGCAGTTACTGGACTAGCGGTGGGCTCACAGATACGCAGTATTTT.

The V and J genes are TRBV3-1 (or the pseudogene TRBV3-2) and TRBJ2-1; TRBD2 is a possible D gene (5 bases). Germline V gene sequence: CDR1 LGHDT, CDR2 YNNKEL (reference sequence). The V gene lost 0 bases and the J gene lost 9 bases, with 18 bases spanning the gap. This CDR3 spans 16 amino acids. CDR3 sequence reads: CASSQDRGLLGPEQFF. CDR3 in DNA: TGTGCCAGCAGCCAAGATCGTGGACTCCTGGGCCCTGAGCAGTTCTTC.